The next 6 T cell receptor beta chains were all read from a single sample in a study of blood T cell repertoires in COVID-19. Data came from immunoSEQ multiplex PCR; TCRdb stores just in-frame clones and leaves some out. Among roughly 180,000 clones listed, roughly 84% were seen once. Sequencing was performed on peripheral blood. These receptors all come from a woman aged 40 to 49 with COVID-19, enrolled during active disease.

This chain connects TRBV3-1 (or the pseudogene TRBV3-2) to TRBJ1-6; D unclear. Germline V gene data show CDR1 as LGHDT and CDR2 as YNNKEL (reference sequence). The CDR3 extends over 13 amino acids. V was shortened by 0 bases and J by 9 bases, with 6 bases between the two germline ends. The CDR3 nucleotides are TGTGCCAGCAGCCAAGAGGGCGTTTCACCCCTCCACTTT. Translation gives CASSQEGVSPLHF.

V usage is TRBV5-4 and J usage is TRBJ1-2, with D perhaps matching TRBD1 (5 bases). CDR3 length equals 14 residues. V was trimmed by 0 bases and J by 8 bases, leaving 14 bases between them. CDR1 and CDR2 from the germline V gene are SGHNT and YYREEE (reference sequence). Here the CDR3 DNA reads TGTGCCAGCAGCTTGGCAGGGCTACTGAAAGGCTACACCTTC. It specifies CASSLAGLLKGYTF.

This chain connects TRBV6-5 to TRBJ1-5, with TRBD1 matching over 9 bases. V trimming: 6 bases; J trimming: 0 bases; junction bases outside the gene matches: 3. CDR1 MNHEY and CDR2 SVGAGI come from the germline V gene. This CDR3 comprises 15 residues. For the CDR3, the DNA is TGTGCCAGCAGGGGGGGACAGGGTAGCAATCAGCCCCAGCATTTT. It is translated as CASRGGQGSNQPQHF.

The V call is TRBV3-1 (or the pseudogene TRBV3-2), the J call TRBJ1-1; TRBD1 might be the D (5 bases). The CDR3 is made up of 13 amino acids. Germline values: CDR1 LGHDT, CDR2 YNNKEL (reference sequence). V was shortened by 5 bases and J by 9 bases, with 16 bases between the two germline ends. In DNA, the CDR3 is TGTGCCAGCAGCTTTATGGAGCGGGGGAAAGCTTTCTTT. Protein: CASSFMERGKAFF.

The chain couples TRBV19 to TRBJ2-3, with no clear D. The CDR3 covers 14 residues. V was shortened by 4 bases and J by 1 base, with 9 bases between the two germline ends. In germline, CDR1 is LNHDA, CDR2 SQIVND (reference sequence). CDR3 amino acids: CASSTPIGTDTQYF. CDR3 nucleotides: TGTGCCAGTAGTACCCCCATAGGCACAGATACGCAGTATTTT.

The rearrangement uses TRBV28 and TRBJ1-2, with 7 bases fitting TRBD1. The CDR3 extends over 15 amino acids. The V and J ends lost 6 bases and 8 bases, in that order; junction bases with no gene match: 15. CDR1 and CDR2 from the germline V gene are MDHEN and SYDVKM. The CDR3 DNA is TGTGCCAGCAGCCCCCCGAGTTCAGGGGGAATAGGCTACACCTTC. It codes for CASSPPSSGGIGYTF.